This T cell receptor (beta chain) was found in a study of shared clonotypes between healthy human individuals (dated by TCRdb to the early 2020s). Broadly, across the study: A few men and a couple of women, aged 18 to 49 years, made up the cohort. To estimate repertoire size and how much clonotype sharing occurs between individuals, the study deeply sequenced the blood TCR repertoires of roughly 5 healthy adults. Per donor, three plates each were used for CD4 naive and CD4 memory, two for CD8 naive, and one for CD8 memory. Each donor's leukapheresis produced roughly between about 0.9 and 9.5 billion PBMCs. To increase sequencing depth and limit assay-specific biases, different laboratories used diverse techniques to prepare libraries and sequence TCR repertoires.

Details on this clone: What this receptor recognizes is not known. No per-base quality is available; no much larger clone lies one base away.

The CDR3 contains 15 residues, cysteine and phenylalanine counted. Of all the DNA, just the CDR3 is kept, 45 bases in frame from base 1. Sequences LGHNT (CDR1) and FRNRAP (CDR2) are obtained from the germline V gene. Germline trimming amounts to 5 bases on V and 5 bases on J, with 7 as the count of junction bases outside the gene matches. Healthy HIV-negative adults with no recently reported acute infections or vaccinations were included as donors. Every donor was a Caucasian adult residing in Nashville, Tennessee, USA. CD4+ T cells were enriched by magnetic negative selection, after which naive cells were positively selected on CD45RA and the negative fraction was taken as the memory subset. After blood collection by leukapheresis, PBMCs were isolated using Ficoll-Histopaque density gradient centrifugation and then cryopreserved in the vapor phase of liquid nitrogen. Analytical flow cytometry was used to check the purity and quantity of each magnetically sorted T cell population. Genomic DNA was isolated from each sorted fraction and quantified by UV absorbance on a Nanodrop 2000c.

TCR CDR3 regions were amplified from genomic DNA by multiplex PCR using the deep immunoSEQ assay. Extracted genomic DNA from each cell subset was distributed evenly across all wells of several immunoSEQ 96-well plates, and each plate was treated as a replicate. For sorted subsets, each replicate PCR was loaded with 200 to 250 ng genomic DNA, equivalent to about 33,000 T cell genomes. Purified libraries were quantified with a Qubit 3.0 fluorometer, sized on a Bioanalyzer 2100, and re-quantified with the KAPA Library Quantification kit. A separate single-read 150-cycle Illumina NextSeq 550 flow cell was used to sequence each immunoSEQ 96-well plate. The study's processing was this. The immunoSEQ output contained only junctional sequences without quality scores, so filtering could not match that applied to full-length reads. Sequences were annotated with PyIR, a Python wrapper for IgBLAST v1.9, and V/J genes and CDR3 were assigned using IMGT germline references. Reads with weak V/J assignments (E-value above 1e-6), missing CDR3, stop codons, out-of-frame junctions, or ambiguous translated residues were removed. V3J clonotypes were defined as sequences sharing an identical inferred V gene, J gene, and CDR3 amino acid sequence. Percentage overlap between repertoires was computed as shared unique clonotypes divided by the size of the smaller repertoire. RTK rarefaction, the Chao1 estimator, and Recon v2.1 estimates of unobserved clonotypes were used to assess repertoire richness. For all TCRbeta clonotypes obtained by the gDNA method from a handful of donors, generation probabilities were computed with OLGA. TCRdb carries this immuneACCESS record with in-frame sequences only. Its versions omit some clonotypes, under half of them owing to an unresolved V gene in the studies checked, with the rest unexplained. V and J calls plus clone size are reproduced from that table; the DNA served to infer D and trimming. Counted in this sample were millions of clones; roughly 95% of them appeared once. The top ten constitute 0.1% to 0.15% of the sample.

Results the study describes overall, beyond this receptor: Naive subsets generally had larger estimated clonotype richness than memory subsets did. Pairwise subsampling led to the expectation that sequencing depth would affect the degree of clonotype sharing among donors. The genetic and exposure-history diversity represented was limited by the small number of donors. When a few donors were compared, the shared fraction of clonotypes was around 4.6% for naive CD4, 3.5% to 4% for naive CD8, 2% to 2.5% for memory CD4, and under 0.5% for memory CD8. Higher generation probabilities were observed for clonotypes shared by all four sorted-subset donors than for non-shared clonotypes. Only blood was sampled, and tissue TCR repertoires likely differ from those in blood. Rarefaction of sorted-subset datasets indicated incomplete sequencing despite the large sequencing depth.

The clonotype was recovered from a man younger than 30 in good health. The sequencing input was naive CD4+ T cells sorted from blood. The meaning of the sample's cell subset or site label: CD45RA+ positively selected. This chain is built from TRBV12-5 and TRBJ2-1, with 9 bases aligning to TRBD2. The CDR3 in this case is CASGSSGSIDNEQFF. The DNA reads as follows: TGTGCTAGTGGTAGTAGCGGGAGTATCGACAATGAGCAGTTCTTC. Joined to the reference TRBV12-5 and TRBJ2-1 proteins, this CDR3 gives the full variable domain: DARVTQTPRHKVTEMGQEVTMRCQPILGHNTVFWYRQTMMQGLELLAYFRNRAPLDDSGMPKDRFSAEMPDATLATLKIQPSEPRDSAVYFCASGSSGSIDNEQFFGPGTRLTVL.